Shown below are 22 T cell receptor beta chains from a single sample sequenced in a study of cytomegalovirus exposure and HLA in healthy donors. In the PCR, 60 Vbeta and 13 Jbeta primers were used. Measured with immunoSEQ multiplex PCR; TCRdb has only the in-frame clones, and not every one. The repertoire holds approximately 110,000 clones, with over 75% as singletons. What was sequenced was PBMCs. The receptors shown here come from a woman aged 18-29 years in good health and CMV-seronegative.

The chain has TRBV19 and TRBJ1-5; the match to TRBD1 covers 12 bases. V lost 0 bases and J lost 6; bases outside the gene matches: 15. The CDR3 contains 20 residues. CDR1 is LNHDA and CDR2 is SQIVND in the germline V gene (reference sequence). CDR3 nucleotides: TGTGCCAGTAGTATAGAACCCGGGACAGGGGGCGCATCGAGGCGTCAGCCCCAGCATTTT. Translation gives CASSIEPGTGGASRRQPQHF.

This clone was picked up a small number of times. The V and J genes are TRBV6-5 and TRBJ1-1; a possible D gene is TRBD1 (6 bases). The CDR3 is made up of 13 amino acids. Trimming shortened V by 6 bases and J by 1 base, and 9 bases separated the two germline ends. Germline values: CDR1 MNHEY, CDR2 SVGAGI. In DNA form, the CDR3 reads TGTGCCAGCAGCGGACAGTGGAACACTGAAGCTTTCTTT. It yields the protein CASSGQWNTEAFF.

CDR3 sequence (DNA): TGCGCCAGCAGCACTAGCGGGTACAATGAGCAGTTCTTC. Its protein is CASSTSGYNEQFF. The genes are TRBV4-1 and TRBJ2-1; 9 nucleotides line up with TRBD2. V dropped 5 bases and J dropped 4; count of bases not matched to a gene: 0. The CDR3 is 13 amino acids. The germline gives CDR1 MGHRA, CDR2 YSYEKL.

This chain connects TRBV7-9 to TRBJ2-1; 7 bases agree with TRBD2. The germline CDR1 and CDR2 sequences are SEHNR and FQNEAQ (reference sequence). Trimming cost V 7 bases and J 2 bases; bases outside gene matches: 8. The CDR3 is made up of 15 amino acids. CDR3 residues: CASTKAGEAYNEQFF. In nucleotides, the CDR3 is TGTGCCAGCACCAAGGCGGGAGAGGCCTACAATGAGCAGTTCTTC.

As regards this clone: The junction differs from germline at one of its ends, possibly a read error. The chain links TRBV19 to TRBJ1-1; D is undetermined. Germline V gene sequence: CDR1 LNHDA, CDR2 SQIVND (reference sequence). The CDR3 contains 15 residues. In nucleotides, the CDR3 is TGTGCCAGTAGTATAGATGAAGGCCTCAGGACTGAAGATTTCTTT. It yields the protein CASSIDEGLRTEDFF.

The rearrangement joins TRBV7-9 to TRBJ2-7; D not certain. The ends were cut back, 5 bases at V and 2 bases at J, with 10 bases in the middle. In germline, CDR1 is SEHNR, CDR2 FQNEAQ (reference sequence). CDR3 length: 13 residues. In DNA, the CDR3 is TGTGCCAGCAGCACAGACATAACCTACGAGCAGTACTTC. Its translation is CASSTDITYEQYF. Together with reference TRBV7-9 and TRBJ2-7, the CDR3 gives the full variable domain: DTGVSQNPRHKITKRGQNVTFRCDPISEHNRLYWYRQTLGQGPEFLTYFQNEAQLEKSRLLSDRFSAERPKGSFSTLEIQRTEQGDSAMYLCASSTDITYEQYFGPGTRLTVT.

The chain recombines TRBV30 with TRBJ1-1, with D maybe TRBD1 (6 bases). From germline, CDR1 is GTSNPN and CDR2 SVGIG (reference sequence). V lost 2 bases to trimming and J lost 6 bases, with 22 bases between them. The CDR3 loop spans 16 amino acids. The CDR3 is CAWSSLIVGEGAEAFF. For the CDR3, the DNA is TGTGCCTGGAGTTCCTTAATTGTAGGGGAGGGGGCTGAAGCTTTCTTT.

The genes are TRBV7-9 and TRBJ2-2, with D unclear. This CDR3 spans 18 amino acids. The germline V and J ends were trimmed by 5 bases and 2 bases, with 21 bases remaining between them. Germline V gene data show CDR1 as SEHNR and CDR2 as FQNEAQ (reference sequence). The CDR3 region has the DNA TGTGCCAGCAGCGTAGTTTTTCGCGGCGGTGTAAACACCGGGGAGCTGTTTTTT. Protein: CASSVVFRGGVNTGELFF.

This chain connects TRBV5-6 to TRBJ2-5; a weak D match, TRBD2 (6 bases). Gene TRBJ2-7 matches the end of the DNA better, so the J call may be wrong. Per germline, CDR1 SGHDT and CDR2 YYEEEE. This CDR3 has 12 amino acids. CDR3 protein: CASSWTTYEQYF. Written as DNA, the CDR3 is TGTGCCAGCAGCTGGACTACCTACGAGCAGTACTTC.

The chain joins TRBV2 to TRBJ2-3; TRBD2 agrees at 7 bases. The V segment lost 2 bases and the J segment 3 bases; nucleotides outside the gene matches: 8. This CDR3 region has 16 residues. Germline CDR1 SNHLY, CDR2 FYNNEI. The CDR3 bases are TGTGCCAGCAGTGAATGGGCGGGGGAGCTAACAGATACGCAGTATTTT. This gives the protein CASSEWAGELTDTQYF.

This clone was recorded only once. The chain joins TRBV9 to TRBJ2-2; 8 positions agree with TRBD1. Per the germline V gene, CDR1 is SGDLS and CDR2 is YYNGEE. The CDR3 is made up of 17 amino acids. V trimming: 0 bases; J trimming: 6 bases; junction bases outside the gene matches: 10. CDR3 protein: CASSVAGQGTGAGELFF. For the CDR3, the DNA is TGTGCCAGCAGCGTAGCCGGACAGGGCACCGGGGCCGGGGAGCTGTTTTTT.

CDR3 coding DNA: TGCGCCAGCAGCTTGGAGGGACTCAATGAGCAGTTCTTC. Its protein is CASSLEGLNEQFF. The chain employs TRBV5-1 and TRBJ2-1, with D possibly matching TRBD2 (6 bases). Trimming removed 0 bases at V and 6 bases at J, with 7 bases between. The V gene's germline CDR1 is SGHRS and CDR2 YFSETQ. The CDR3 is made up of 13 amino acids.

This clone was picked up one time. The genes are TRBV14 and TRBJ2-7, with 9 bases matching TRBD1. The CDR3 is 15 amino acids. Germline trimming cut 6 bases from V and 3 bases from J; bases unmatched to any gene: 9. Germline V CDR1 and CDR2: SGHDN, FVKESK. CDR3 nucleotide sequence: TGTGCCAGCAGGAACAGACGGGACAGGGACTACGAGCAGTACGTC. This gives the protein CASRNRRDRDYEQYV.

This clone has more than one count but fewer than ten. The chain couples TRBV15 to TRBJ2-1, with 11 bases aligning to TRBD2. V trimming: 0 bases; J trimming: 5 bases; junction bases outside the gene matches: 6. This CDR3 comprises 17 residues. In germline, CDR1 is LNHNV, CDR2 YYDKDF (reference sequence). CDR3 protein: CATSRDLRLAGNNEQFF. In DNA form, the CDR3 reads TGTGCCACCAGCAGAGATCTGAGACTAGCGGGAAACAATGAGCAGTTCTTC.

The chain links TRBV6-5 to TRBJ1-4; D call uncertain. V shed 0 bases and J shed 8 bases, with 16 bases lying between them. The CDR3 spans 16 residues. Germline V gene data show CDR1 as MNHEY and CDR2 as SVGAGI. CDR3 coding DNA: TGTGCCAGCAGTTACTCTGGCCAACTGGGAGGGGAAAAACTGTTTTTT. It is translated as CASSYSGQLGGEKLFF.

The V and J genes are TRBV5-4 and TRBJ2-5, with D tentatively TRBD2 (7 bases). Trimming stripped 3 bases from V and 2 bases from J, with 17 bases between. The CDR3 extends over 16 amino acids. Germline CDR1 reads SGHNT; CDR2 reads YYREEE (reference sequence). The CDR3 reads CASSSPSGGGQETQYF. The CDR3 coding sequence is TGTGCCAGCAGCTCCCCTTCGGGGGGCGGTCAAGAGACCCAGTACTTC.

V and J are TRBV27 and TRBJ1-4, with 7 bases fitting TRBD1. CDR1 MNHEY and CDR2 SMNVEV come from the germline V gene (reference sequence). The ends lost 6 bases at V and 8 bases at J; junction bases unmatched: 12. The CDR3 is 15 amino acids. The CDR3 here is CASRPYRGGGEKLFF. The CDR3 DNA follows: TGTGCCAGCAGACCCTACAGGGGAGGTGGGGAAAAACTGTTTTTT.

This clone was observed a single time. The chain couples TRBV7-9 to TRBJ1-1; D ambiguous. The ends were cut back, 2 bases at V and 1 base at J, with 11 bases in the middle. Per the germline V gene, CDR1 is SEHNR and CDR2 is FQNEAQ (reference sequence). The CDR3 covers 15 residues. CDR3 nucleotide sequence: TGTGCCAGCAGCTTATCGGCAGGTGAGAACACTGAAGCTTTCTTT. Its translation: CASSLSAGENTEAFF.

J is TRBJ1-2 and V is TRBV12-5; no clear D. CDR1 and CDR2 from the germline V gene are LGHNT and FRNRAP. Between the trimmed V and J ends, which lost 4 bases and 10 bases, there was a span of 10 bases. This CDR3 comprises 11 residues. The chain's CDR3 is CASGSGWVYTF. The CDR3 DNA is TGTGCTAGTGGTTCGGGGTGGGTCTACACCTTC. The full variable domain, completed using reference TRBV12-5 and TRBJ1-2, is DARVTQTPRHKVTEMGQEVTMRCQPILGHNTVFWYRQTMMQGLELLAYFRNRAPLDDSGMPKDRFSAEMPDATLATLKIQPSEPRDSAVYFCASGSGWVYTFGSGTRLTVV.

The rearrangement links TRBV18 to TRBJ2-7; possible D gene TRBD2, 5 bases. CDR1 and CDR2 from the germline V gene are KGHSH and LQKENI. V was clipped by 3 bases and J by 0 bases, with 12 bases between them. The CDR3 totals 15 residues. CDR3 bases: TGTGCCAGCTCACCTGCTTCGGGGAGCTCCTACGAGCAGTACTTC. Translating gives CASSPASGSSYEQYF.

The chain carries TRBV11-3 and TRBJ1-1; unclear D gene. The V gene's germline CDR1 is SGHNT and CDR2 YENEEA. The ends were cut back, 7 bases at V and 5 bases at J, with 8 bases in the middle. This CDR3 has 11 amino acids. The CDR3 here is CASKRETEAFF. In DNA, the CDR3 is TGTGCCAGCAAACGGGAAACTGAAGCTTTCTTT. Drawing the rest from reference TRBV11-3 and TRBJ1-1, the complete variable domain is EAGVVQSPRYKIIEKKQPVAFWCNPISGHNTLYWYLQNLGQGPELLIRYENEEAVDDSQLPKDRFSAERLKGVDSTLKIQPAELGDSAVYLCASKRETEAFFGQGTRLTVV.

The chain links TRBV30 to TRBJ2-5; D possibly corresponds to TRBD2 (5 bases). Germline V gene data show CDR1 as GTSNPN and CDR2 as SVGIG (reference sequence). The CDR3 contains 12 residues. V dropped 5 bases and J dropped 2 bases, with 9 bases sitting between them. The CDR3 DNA sequence: TGTGCCTGGGGACTTATGCAAGAGACCCAGTACTTC. This encodes CAWGLMQETQYF.